Listed below are T cell receptor beta chains from one sample, sequenced in a study of shared clonotypes between healthy human individuals. Profiling relied on immunoSEQ multiplex PCR, and the TCRdb table lists in-frame clones only, not all of them. The sample includes 1.5 million to 2.5 million clones, approximately 94% of them seen just once. Sequencing was done on a sample of naive CD8+ T cells sorted from blood. The source of these receptors is a man aged 18 to 30 in good health. Both conserved end residues are part of each CDR3. The D gene is left open where the match is weak. Not every row has a clone size; where given, it reads once, few, many or a size class.

V gene	D gene	clone size	J gene	CDR3 protein	CDR3 DNA
TRBV5-4	NA	NA	TRBJ2-3	CASSWDGSTDTQYF	TGTGCCAGCAGCTGGGACGGAAGCACAGATACGCAGTATTTT
TRBV28	TRBD1	NA	TRBJ1-6	CASSLYGDSPSSYNSPLHF	TGTGCCAGCAGTTTATACGGGGACAGCCCAAGCTCCTATAATTCACCCCTCCACTTT
TRBV5-6	TRBD2	NA	TRBJ2-5	CASSLWGGEETQYF	TGTGCCAGCAGCTTGTGGGGAGGGGAGGAGACCCAGTACTTC
TRBV4-3	TRBD2	NA	TRBJ2-2	CASSQGLANGELFF	TGCGCCAGCAGCCAGGGACTAGCAAACGGGGAGCTGTTTTTT
TRBV5-8	TRBD1	NA	TRBJ2-7	CASSYGQGQGSYEQYF	TGTGCCAGCAGCTATGGACAGGGTCAGGGGTCCTACGAGCAGTACTTC
TRBV27	NA	NA	TRBJ2-7	CASSFSAGPLTYEQYF	TGTGCCAGCAGTTTCTCTGCGGGGCCGTTAACCTACGAGCAGTACTTC
TRBV2	TRBD2	NA	TRBJ2-7	CASSSGTSGIYEQYF	TGTGCCAGCAGTTCCGGGACTAGCGGTATCTACGAGCAGTACTTC
TRBV6-5	NA	NA	TRBJ2-6	CASSYSGSSGANVLTF	TGTGCCAGCAGTTACTCAGGAAGCTCTGGGGCCAACGTCCTGACTTTC
TRBV27	NA	NA	TRBJ2-7	CASSLRWDALFYEQYF	TGTGCCAGCAGTTTAAGATGGGACGCCCTCTTCTACGAGCAGTACTTC
TRBV5-6	TRBD1	NA	TRBJ2-1	CASSPGQGDLGQFF	TGTGCCAGCAGCCCGGGACAGGGGGACCTGGGGCAGTTCTTC
TRBV15	NA	NA	TRBJ2-1	CATRESSYNEQFF	TGTGCCACCAGGGAGAGCTCCTACAATGAGCAGTTCTTC
TRBV4-1	NA	NA	TRBJ1-1	CASSQEDELSTEAFF	TGCGCCAGCAGCCAAGAAGACGAGCTGTCAACTGAAGCTTTCTTT
TRBV9	NA	NA	TRBJ1-2	CASRTGSDYTF	TGTGCCAGCAGAACAGGGAGTGACTACACCTTC
TRBV6-4	NA	NA	TRBJ2-1	CASSGDPGAYYNEQFF	TGTGCCAGCAGTGGGGACCCCGGGGCTTACTACAATGAGCAGTTCTTC
TRBV7-6	NA	NA	TRBJ2-5	CASSLLGQETQYF	TGTGCCAGCAGCCTCCTGGGGCAAGAGACCCAGTACTTC
TRBV29-1	NA	NA	TRBJ2-7	CSVVVAGTYSYEQYF	TGCAGCGTTGTTGTTGCCGGGACTTACTCCTACGAGCAGTACTTC
TRBV2	TRBD1	NA	TRBJ2-7	CASSEPTGALTEQYF	TGTGCCAGCAGTGAGCCGACAGGGGCCTTAACGGAGCAGTACTTC
TRBV10-3	TRBD2	NA	TRBJ2-7	CAISDSTSELGQYF	TGTGCCATCAGTGACTCGACTAGCGAATTAGGGCAGTACTTC
TRBV27	TRBD2	once	TRBJ2-3	CASSSELAGEDTQYF	TGTGCCAGCAGTTCAGAACTAGCGGGGGAAGATACGCAGTATTTT
TRBV7-6	TRBD2	NA	TRBJ2-7	CASSLGSLAGDEQYF	TGTGCCAGCAGCTTAGGGTCACTAGCGGGAGACGAGCAGTACTTC
TRBV6-1	NA	NA	TRBJ2-2	CASSEFVGSELSTGELFF	TGTGCCAGCAGTGAATTTGTTGGGAGCGAGTTGAGCACCGGGGAGCTGTTTTTT
TRBV30	TRBD1	NA	TRBJ1-3	CAWSWDSSGNTIYF	TGTGCCTGGAGTTGGGACAGCTCTGGAAACACCATATATTTT
TRBV6-6	NA	NA	TRBJ1-1	CASSYSEGTGEAFF	TGTGCCAGCAGTTACTCCGAGGGAACAGGGGAAGCTTTCTTT
TRBV13	TRBD2	NA	TRBJ2-1	CASSAHLTAGGPLDEQFF	TGTGCCAGCAGCGCCCACTTGACGGCGGGAGGGCCACTCGATGAGCAGTTCTTC
TRBV5-8	NA	NA	TRBJ2-7	CASSLIGGNYEQYF	TGTGCCAGCAGCTTGATCGGGGGCAACTACGAGCAGTACTTC
TRBV6-1	NA	NA	TRBJ1-5	CASSGWGGNQPQHF	TGTGCCAGCAGTGGGTGGGGAGGCAATCAGCCCCAGCATTTT
TRBV9	NA	once	TRBJ2-3	CASSPELGLPSTDTQYF	TGTGCCAGCAGCCCAGAACTCGGGCTACCCAGCACAGATACGCAGTATTTT
TRBV29-1	NA	NA	TRBJ1-1	CSVMGDGAFF	TGCAGCGTCATGGGGGATGGGGCTTTCTTT
TRBV14	TRBD2	NA	TRBJ2-1	CASSHPGTSGYNEQFF	TGTGCCAGCAGCCATCCTGGGACTAGCGGGTACAATGAGCAGTTCTTC
TRBV10-1	TRBD1	NA	TRBJ2-2	CASSLTTGGGELFF	TGCGCCAGCAGCCTGACCACAGGGGGCGGGGAGCTGTTTTTT
TRBV7-6	NA	NA	TRBJ2-5	CASSLRVQETQYF	TGTGCCAGCAGCTTAAGAGTTCAGGAGACCCAGTACTTC
TRBV5-1	TRBD2	NA	TRBJ2-3	CASSLGAGSTDTQYF	TGCGCCAGCAGCTTGGGAGCGGGGAGCACAGATACGCAGTATTTT
TRBV27	NA	NA	TRBJ1-6	CASSLSSSYNSPLHF	TGTGCCAGCAGTTTATCTAGCTCCTATAATTCACCCCTCCACTTT
TRBV11-1	NA	NA	TRBJ1-3	CASARGNSLWDTIYF	TGTGCCAGCGCTAGAGGGAATTCCCTTTGGGACACCATATATTTT
TRBV7-9	NA	NA	TRBJ2-7	CASSLADGSSYEQYF	TGTGCCAGCAGCTTAGCGGACGGAAGCTCCTACGAGCAGTACTTC
TRBV4-2	TRBD2	NA	TRBJ2-7	CASSQDYLAGGRGSYEQYF	TGTGCCAGCAGCCAAGATTATCTAGCGGGAGGACGGGGCTCCTACGAGCAGTACTTC
TRBV7-8	TRBD1	NA	TRBJ1-1	CASSGGTGPKVDTEAFF	TGTGCCAGCAGTGGCGGGACAGGGCCGAAGGTTGACACTGAAGCTTTCTTT
TRBV6-6	NA	NA	TRBJ2-3	CASSSRVDTQYF	TGTGCCAGCAGTTCCAGGGTTGATACGCAGTATTTT
TRBV5-1	NA	NA	TRBJ1-3	CASSFDSRSGNTIYF	TGCGCCAGCAGCTTCGACAGTCGCTCTGGAAACACCATATATTTT
TRBV28	NA	once	TRBJ1-5	CASSSLWGEGGNQPQHF	TGTGCCAGCAGCTCCCTCTGGGGGGAAGGAGGCAATCAGCCCCAGCATTTT
TRBV14	NA	NA	TRBJ2-3	CASSQEALGLARDTQYF	TGTGCCAGCAGCCAAGAGGCCTTAGGGCTAGCGCGAGATACGCAGTATTTT
TRBV25-1	NA	NA	TRBJ1-1	CASSVSWNTEAFF	TGTGCCAGCAGCGTCTCGTGGAACACTGAAGCTTTCTTT
TRBV27	TRBD2	NA	TRBJ2-3	CASSLMGLAGLSDTQYF	TGTGCCAGCAGTTTAATGGGACTAGCGGGATTATCGGATACGCAGTATTTT
TRBV27	NA	NA	TRBJ2-7	CASSPRAPYEQYF	TGTGCCAGCAGCCCACGGGCCCCCTACGAGCAGTACTTC
TRBV2	NA	NA	TRBJ2-3	CASATSTDTQYF	TGTGCCAGCGCAACTAGCACAGATACGCAGTATTTT
TRBV4-2	NA	NA	TRBJ2-3	CASSQEELQDTQYF	TGTGCCAGCAGCCAAGAGGAGCTACAAGATACGCAGTATTTT
TRBV30	NA	few	TRBJ1-2	CACDSGRQGNYGYTF	TGTGCCTGTGATTCGGGACGGCAGGGGAACTATGGCTACACCTTC
TRBV25-1	NA	NA	TRBJ2-3	CASARTDTQYF	TGTGCCAGCGCCCGGACAGATACGCAGTATTTT
TRBV5-6	NA	NA	TRBJ2-7	CASSPFGLGLPYF	TGTGCCAGCAGCCCCTTCGGTTTGGGGTTGCCGTACTTC
TRBV4-3	NA	NA	TRBJ2-2	CASSQEQASNTGELFF	TGCGCCAGCAGCCAAGAGCAGGCGTCGAACACCGGGGAGCTGTTTTTT
TRBV13	NA	NA	TRBJ2-7	CASSLGSYEQYF	TGTGCCAGCAGCCTTGGCTCCTACGAGCAGTACTTC
TRBV6-1	TRBD2	NA	TRBJ2-5	CASMFGAGKETQYF	TGTGCCAGCATGTTTGGAGCGGGGAAAGAGACCCAGTACTTC
TRBV6-5	NA	NA	TRBJ1-5	CASSLGPNQPQHF	TGTGCCAGCAGTTTAGGACCAAATCAGCCCCAGCATTTT
TRBV9	TRBD2	NA	TRBJ2-1	CASSVASGFYYNEQFF	TGTGCCAGCAGCGTAGCTAGCGGGTTCTACTACAATGAGCAGTTCTTC
TRBV15	TRBD1	NA	TRBJ1-1	CATSSPQGADEAFF	TGTGCCACCAGCTCACCACAGGGGGCGGATGAAGCTTTCTTT
TRBV28	NA	NA	TRBJ2-7	CASSSWDLDSYEQYF	TGTGCCAGCAGTTCCTGGGACTTAGACTCCTACGAGCAGTACTTC
TRBV11-2	TRBD1	NA	TRBJ2-7	CASSSETGISYEQYF	TGTGCCAGCAGCTCAGAGACAGGGATCTCCTACGAGCAGTACTTC